The entry that follows covers one T cell receptor beta chain sequence. Its antigen remains unknown. The V segment lost 0 bases and the J segment 5 bases; nucleotides outside the gene matches: 8. The germline V gene encodes CDR1 MNHEY and CDR2 SVGAGI. The length of the CDR3 is 16 residues. Method: immunoSEQ multiplex PCR; TCRdb's copy keeps in-frame clones and lacks some. Of around 26,000 clones in the sample, roughly 80% were seen once. These data originate in a study of PD-1 blockade in classical Hodgkin lymphoma. The study, taken as a whole, reports: Newly diagnosed patients and complete responders had comparable diversity at baseline. Lower baseline TCR diversity was reported for newly diagnosed patients than for healthy donors.

Relapse was seen in all patients after autologous stem cell transplantation, and brentuximab vedotin exposure was variable. Under best response, outcomes were complete response, partial response or progressive disease. The chain joins TRBV6-5 to TRBJ2-5; 8 bases align to TRBD2. The specimen was peripheral blood mononuclear cells (PBMCs), collected before the second cycle of nivolumab. This clonotype originated in a human donor with classical Hodgkin lymphoma. The CDR3 nucleotides read TGTGCCAGCAGTTACTCCCCTCTGGCGGGAGGTGAGACCCAGTACTTC. Translation: CASSYSPLAGGETQYF.